These 26 T cell receptor beta chains originate from one sample sequenced in a study of blood T cell repertoires in COVID-19. Sequencing used immunoSEQ multiplex PCR; TCRdb keeps in-frame clones, though not all of them. The table has about 670,000 clones, 90% seen once. Sequenced material: peripheral blood. Receptors were obtained from a woman aged 18-29 years with acute or convalescent COVID-19.

The J gene is TRBJ1-4, the V gene TRBV5-1, with D unresolved. This CDR3 spans 16 amino acids. Germline values: CDR1 SGHRS, CDR2 YFSETQ. V gave up 0 bases and J gave up 2 bases, with 11 bases separating them. This chain's CDR3 is CASSLGLYSTNEKLFF. The CDR3 DNA is TGCGCCAGCAGCTTGGGTCTTTATTCGACTAATGAAAAACTGTTTTTT.

The chain recombines TRBV19 with TRBJ2-1; tentative D call: TRBD1 (5 bases). The CDR3 consists of 16 residues. V lost 1 base, J lost 2 bases, and 12 bases lay in between. Germline values: CDR1 LNHDA, CDR2 SQIVND (reference sequence). CDR3 sequence: CASSIGGRAAYNEQFF. The CDR3 nucleotides read TGTGCCAGTAGTATAGGGGGCAGGGCCGCCTACAATGAGCAGTTCTTC.

This rearrangement joins TRBV5-4 to TRBJ1-5; no reliable D call. Trimming cost V 4 bases and J 6 bases, with 11 bases left between them. CDR1 and CDR2 from the germline V gene are SGHNT and YYREEE (reference sequence). The CDR3 loop spans 13 amino acids. For the CDR3, the DNA is TGTGCCAGCAGCACAGAAGGGAGTCAGCCCCAGCATTTT. Amino acids: CASSTEGSQPQHF. Drawing the rest from reference TRBV5-4 and TRBJ1-5, the complete variable domain is ETGVTQSPTHLIKTRGQQVTLRCSSQSGHNTVSWYQQALGQGPQFIFQYYREEENGRGNFPPRFSGLQFPNYSSELNVNALELDDSALYLCASSTEGSQPQHFGDGTRLSIL.

The chain is built from TRBV28 and TRBJ2-4; D remains unclear. Germline values: CDR1 MDHEN, CDR2 SYDVKM. The CDR3 sequence is 13 residues long. V shed 6 bases and J shed 0 bases, with 6 bases lying between them. The CDR3 nucleotides are TGTGCCAGCAGAGTACTAGCCAAAAACATTCAGTACTTC. Translation: CASRVLAKNIQYF.

The genes are TRBV5-1 and TRBJ2-1; TRBD1 aligns across 9 bases. The CDR3 has 15 amino acids. Losses at the gene ends were 3 bases for V and 5 bases for J; bases not matched to a gene: 6. The germline CDR1 and CDR2 sequences are SGHRS and YFSETQ. The CDR3 DNA follows: TGCGCCAGCAGCTCAAAGACAGGGGGGAACAATGAGCAGTTCTTC. Its translation is CASSSKTGGNNEQFF.

This chain joins TRBV11-2 and TRBJ2-1; 9 nucleotides match TRBD2. Trimming at V came to 1 base and at J to 7 bases, leaving 5 bases not matched to a gene. Germline V CDR1 and CDR2: SGHAT, FQNNGV. This CDR3 has 15 amino acids. CDR3 nucleotide sequence: TGTGCCAGCAGCTTAGGCGGGGGGGTCGGAAATGAGCAGTTCTTC. This encodes CASSLGGGVGNEQFF.

This chain links TRBV28 with TRBJ1-1; possibly TRBD1 for D (5 bases). V lost 6 bases and J 3 bases, leaving 14 bases between the germline ends. There are 14 residues in the CDR3. The germline V gene encodes CDR1 MDHEN and CDR2 SYDVKM. The CDR3 nucleotides read TGTGCCAGCAGCACACAGACAGTTGACACTGAAGCTTTCTTT. Translated, it gives CASSTQTVDTEAFF.

V is TRBV6-5 and J is TRBJ1-3; a weak D match, TRBD1 (5 bases). The CDR3 covers 14 residues. Germline CDR1 reads MNHEY; CDR2 reads SVGAGI. V dropped 8 bases and J dropped 4 bases, with 15 bases sitting between them. The CDR3 nucleotides are TGTGCCAGCGGGGGGGGATTCGGAGGAAACACCATATATTTT. It is translated as CASGGGFGGNTIYF.

The chain has TRBV6-4 and TRBJ2-1, with D possibly matching TRBD1 (6 bases). The V end lost 4 bases, the J end lost 0 bases, and 13 bases lay between the germline ends. The CDR3 has 16 residues. Germline V CDR1 and CDR2: MRHNA, SNTAGT. Written as DNA, the CDR3 is TGTGCCAGCAGTGGAGGACAGACGAGCTCCTACAATGAGCAGTTCTTC. Translated: CASSGGQTSSYNEQFF.

V and J are TRBV7-9 and TRBJ2-1; D not certain. The CDR3 extends over 14 amino acids. Deletions cut 1 base from V and 5 bases from J, with 9 bases between. Germline CDR1 reads SEHNR; CDR2 reads FQNEAQ (reference sequence). CDR3 amino acids: CASSLGSRNNEQFF. The DNA for the CDR3 is TGTGCCAGCAGCTTAGGGTCGAGGAACAATGAGCAGTTCTTC.

The rearrangement links TRBV27 to TRBJ1-2; 8 bases align to TRBD1. CDR1 and CDR2 from the germline V gene are MNHEY and SMNVEV (reference sequence). CDR3 length: 15 residues. J lost 4 bases, V lost 5 bases, and 9 bases had no gene match. The CDR3 nucleotides read TGTGCCAGCAGTCCATTCCAGGGGGCTACCTATGGCTACACCTTC. It specifies CASSPFQGATYGYTF.

V and J are TRBV2 and TRBJ2-3; D gene ambiguous. This CDR3 has 17 residues. Germline CDR1 reads SNHLY; CDR2 reads FYNNEI. Trimming stripped 4 bases from V and 6 bases from J, with 23 bases between. The DNA of the CDR3 is TGTGCCAGCAGTGCCCCACTCTCCAGCCCAGTCGGGGATACGCAGTATTTT. Protein sequence: CASSAPLSSPVGDTQYF.

The chain is built from TRBV27 and TRBJ1-1; D call uncertain. The CDR3 totals 14 residues. Germline assignment: CDR1 MNHEY and CDR2 SMNVEV (reference sequence). Trimming removed 5 bases from V and 4 bases from J, with 14 bases in between. CDR3 DNA sequence: TGTGCCAGCAGTCAAGGGAGTGGGGTCACTGAAGCTTTCTTT. Its protein product is CASSQGSGVTEAFF.

The J gene is TRBJ2-3, the V gene TRBV6-5, with D maybe TRBD2 (7 bases). The CDR3 sequence is 15 residues long. V lost 6 bases and J lost 1, with 14 bases in between. The germline gives CDR1 MNHEY, CDR2 SVGAGI. CDR3 loop: CASSKGGPGTDTQYF. In DNA form, the CDR3 reads TGTGCCAGCAGCAAGGGGGGGCCTGGCACAGATACGCAGTATTTT.

The rearrangement joins TRBV19 to TRBJ1-2; 8 bases align to TRBD1. Germline assignment: CDR1 LNHDA and CDR2 SQIVND (reference sequence). The CDR3 is 14 residues long. V gave up 5 bases and J gave up 4 bases; unmatched junction bases: 6. The CDR3 sequence is CASSGGTGGYGYTF. CDR3 DNA sequence: TGTGCCAGTAGTGGGGGTACAGGGGGCTATGGCTACACCTTC.

This rearrangement joins TRBV4-2 to TRBJ2-3, with 7 bases aligning to TRBD2. The trim removed 8 bases at V and 0 bases at J, leaving 11 bases unmatched. In germline, CDR1 is LGHNA, CDR2 YNFKEQ. The CDR3 has 16 residues. DNA for the CDR3: TGTGCCAGCGGCAAACGAGCGGGGCCAAGCACAGATACGCAGTATTTT. Its translation: CASGKRAGPSTDTQYF.

This sequence joins TRBV5-1 and TRBJ1-1; D remains unclear. Trimming pared 3 bases from V and 1 base from J, leaving 16 bases between. The CDR3 is 16 amino acids. CDR1 is SGHRS and CDR2 is YFSETQ in the germline V gene. This chain's CDR3 is CASSSATRERNTEAFF. As DNA, the CDR3 is TGCGCCAGCAGCTCCGCGACGCGGGAGAGGAACACTGAAGCTTTCTTT.

The rearrangement uses TRBV9 and TRBJ2-3, with D possibly TRBD1 on 6 matching bases. In germline, CDR1 is SGDLS, CDR2 YYNGEE. The germline V and J ends were trimmed by 3 bases and 3 bases, with 14 bases remaining between them. The CDR3 consists of 15 residues. CDR3 protein: CASSAHREITDTQYF. The DNA for the CDR3 is TGTGCCAGCAGCGCACACAGGGAGATAACAGATACGCAGTATTTT.

This chain uses TRBV30 with TRBJ1-5, with D possibly TRBD1 on 6 matching bases. Trimming took off 2 bases at V and 7 bases at J, with 12 bases between the two ends. The CDR3 is made up of 13 amino acids. The germline gives CDR1 GTSNPN, CDR2 SVGIG (reference sequence). CDR3: CAWSTQGDQPQHF. CDR3 in DNA: TGTGCCTGGAGTACACAGGGAGACCAGCCCCAGCATTTT.

The V call is TRBV27, the J call TRBJ1-2; TRBD1 matches 9 bases. The J segment lost 2 bases and the V segment lost 6 bases, leaving 22 bases of the junction unmatched. The CDR3 is made up of 20 amino acids. Germline loops: CDR1 MNHEY, CDR2 SMNVEV (reference sequence). CDR3 sequence: CASSTRTGAERLVGNYGYTF. The DNA of the CDR3 is TGTGCCAGCAGCACACGGACAGGGGCAGAGCGGCTCGTTGGGAACTATGGCTACACCTTC.

This chain uses TRBV19 with TRBJ2-5; the D gene is possibly TRBD1 (5 bases). The CDR3 totals 13 residues. Trimming stripped 5 bases from V and 5 bases from J, with 12 bases between. Germline loops: CDR1 LNHDA, CDR2 SQIVND (reference sequence). The CDR3 spells CASSPRVGETQYF. In DNA, the CDR3 is TGTGCCAGTAGTCCCAGGGTAGGGGAGACCCAGTACTTC.

This chain connects TRBV5-6 to TRBJ1-6; D possibly corresponds to TRBD1 (6 bases). V was clipped by 0 bases and J by 7 bases, with 11 bases between them. Germline CDR1 and CDR2: SGHDT and YYEEEE. The CDR3 contains 15 residues. This CDR3 reads CASSLDDRFNSPLHF. The CDR3 DNA reads TGTGCCAGCAGCTTGGATGACAGGTTCAATTCACCCCTCCACTTT.

This clone appeared a single time. This chain uses TRBV12-5 with TRBJ2-2; TRBD1 agrees at 10 bases. The CDR3 loop spans 17 amino acids. CDR1 LGHNT and CDR2 FRNRAP come from the germline V gene. The J segment lost 1 base and the V segment lost 2 bases, leaving 4 bases of the junction unmatched. The CDR3 region has the DNA TGTGCTAGTGGTTTGTCCGGGACAGGGGAGAACACCGGGGAGCTGTTTTTT. This encodes CASGLSGTGENTGELFF.

This sequence joins TRBV7-2 and TRBJ2-1, with D possibly matching TRBD2 (5 bases). Germline V gives CDR1 SGHTA, CDR2 FQGNSA. This CDR3 is built from 16 residues. Trimming cost V 5 bases and J 4 bases, with 18 bases left between them. The CDR3 protein is CASSPVRVDPYNEQFF. The CDR3 DNA reads TGTGCCAGCAGCCCGGTGCGGGTCGATCCTTACAATGAGCAGTTCTTC.

The rearrangement uses TRBV9 and TRBJ1-1, with D unclear. The V and J ends lost 0 bases and 2 bases respectively, with 11 bases between them. There are 15 residues in the CDR3. Germline-derived CDR1 and CDR2 are SGDLS and YYNGEE. The CDR3 protein is CASSVARGANTEAFF. In DNA, the CDR3 is TGTGCCAGCAGCGTAGCTCGGGGTGCCAACACTGAAGCTTTCTTT.

The rearrangement joins TRBV3-1 (or the pseudogene TRBV3-2) to TRBJ1-2; D is perhaps TRBD1 (6 bases). The length of the CDR3 is 16 residues. Trimming pared 1 base from V and 4 bases from J, leaving 16 bases between. Germline lookup yields CDR1 LGHDT and CDR2 YNNKEL (reference sequence). The CDR3 sequence: CASSQAGRGQSYGYTF. The CDR3 DNA follows: TGTGCCAGCAGCCAAGCGGGCCGTGGACAGTCCTATGGCTACACCTTC.